The clone carrying this TCR beta chain was seen repeatedly, ten times or more. These data originate in a study of shared clonotypes between healthy human individuals. In the original workflow: Filtering differed, since immunoSEQ gave only junction sequences and no quality scores. Repertoires were generated with immunoSEQ multiplex PCR, while TCRdb's copy carries only in-frame clones and drops some. V and J calls and clone size are those listed in that table; D and trimming were worked out from the DNA. The data contain about 1 million clones, about 75% of them singletons. The CDR3 sequence is 13 residues long. Germline V gene lookup returns CDR1 ENHRY and CDR2 SYGVKD. Trimming cost V 2 bases and J 6 bases, with 7 bases left between them.

The chain has TRBV10-3 and TRBJ2-2; no clear D gene. Material for sequencing was memory CD4+ T cells sorted from blood. This sample's subset: CD45RA-negative fraction. This clonotype was sampled from a man younger than 30 in good health. The CDR3 DNA reads as TGTGCCATCAGTGAGAGTGCGTCCGGGGAGCTGTTTTTT. As protein: CAISESASGELFF.